There are many counts of the clone carrying this TCR beta chain. Its antigen is not known. This entry belongs to a study of T cells after yellow fever vaccination. For the study at large: Preparation of the low-cell-number fractions used SMART-Seq v4 Ultra Low Input. Study-wide results and limits: Reappearance after the booster was seen for most primary-vaccination clones, at 96% CD4 and around 88% CD8. Abundant contaminating clonotypes from the bulk population could appear in FACS-sorted repertoires. Across the CD4 and CD8 compartments, a small share of clonotypes was present in both.

The CDR3 totals 14 residues. The V gene end was trimmed by 3 bases and the J gene end by 7 bases; junction bases not matched to a gene: 5. Looked up from germline, CDR1 is SEHNR and CDR2 is FQNEAQ (reference sequence). TCRdb reanalysed the 5' RACE reads using MiXCR and keeps one entry per CDR3 protein. The sample comprises about 400,000 distinct CDR3 sequences, around 6.5% of which are singletons, and approximately 16% rests with the top ten. The receptor was isolated from a man aged 25-40 years who received the YFV17D yellow fever vaccine. Sequenced here: PBMCs, sampled 5 days after the yellow fever booster vaccination. The chain couples TRBV7-9 to TRBJ2-7, with 11 positions matching TRBD2. The CDR3 here is CASSLTSGIGEQYF. CDR3 coding DNA: TGTGCCAGCAGCTTGACTAGCGGGATCGGGGAGCAGTACTTC.